This T cell receptor beta chain derives from a study of cytomegalovirus exposure and HLA in healthy donors. Background on the study: A data release that came early held about 89 million unique TCRs from HLA-typed donors.

V gave up 0 bases and J gave up 8 bases, with 7 bases separating them. CDR1 and CDR2 (germline): MNHEY, SVGAGI. CDR3 length equals 13 residues. The study ran its PCR with 60 Vbeta and 13 Jbeta primers. Measured with immunoSEQ multiplex PCR; TCRdb has only the in-frame clones, and not every one. The top ten clones hold roughly 1.8% of a sample with about 130,000 clones, just over 75% of them seen once. In its sample, this clone was seen a few times. Its target is unknown. Overall study results and limits: Data from an earlier analysis indicated that most TCR beta V segments were productive either about 90% or about 30% of the time.

The receptor comes from a woman in her forties or fifties in good health and CMV-seronegative. Material for sequencing was PBMCs. This chain uses TRBV6-5 with TRBJ1-4; no clear D gene. CDR3 sequence (DNA): TGTGCCAGCAGTTACTCGAGCATAGAAAAACTGTTTTTT. Protein product: CASSYSSIEKLFF.